These T cell receptor beta chains were read from a single sample in a study of T cells in Graves' hyperthyroidism and ophthalmopathy. TCRdb reanalysed the multiplex PCR reads using MiXCR and keeps one entry per CDR3 protein. The data contain about 210,000 distinct CDR3 sequences, about a sixth of them singletons. Specimen: blood. These receptors all stem from a man aged 40-49 years with Graves' hyperthyroidism. Each CDR3 is given with its conserved first and last residue. The order of the fields is CDR3 protein, CDR3 DNA, J gene, clone size, D gene, V gene, CDR3 length. The D gene is left open where the match is weak. Clone size is given for some rows only: seen once, a few or many times, or a class if the clone is expanded.

CASSERVTYEQYF | TGTGCCAGCAGTGAACGGGTTACCTACGAGCAGTACTTC | TRBJ2-7 | many | NA | TRBV6-1 | 13
CSARARTGGNTIYF | TGCAGTGCTAGAGCTAGGACCGGTGGAAACACCATATATTTT | TRBJ1-3 | many | NA | TRBV20-1 | 14
CSAKTTNTQYF | TGCAGTGCCAAGACTACCAATACGCAGTATTTT | TRBJ2-3 | NA | NA | TRBV20-1 | 11
CASSQEENRDYEQYF | TGCGCCAGCAGCCAAGAAGAGAACAGGGACTACGAGCAGTACTTC | TRBJ2-7 | few | NA | TRBV4-1 | 15
CASSLESRGSYNSPLHF | TGCGCCAGCAGCTTGGAGAGCAGGGGGTCCTATAATTCACCCCTCCACTTT | TRBJ1-6 | many | TRBD1 | TRBV5-1 | 17
CASNPVGGRTDTQYF | TGTGCCAGCAACCCCGTCGGGGGGCGAACAGATACGCAGTATTTT | TRBJ2-3 | many | NA | TRBV5-6 | 15
CASRMGDQPQHF | TGTGCCAGCAGAATGGGTGATCAGCCCCAGCATTTT | TRBJ1-5 | few | NA | TRBV6-1 | 12
CASSYSHGQGDYGYTF | TGTGCCAGCAGTTACTCGCACGGACAGGGGGACTATGGCTACACCTTC | TRBJ1-2 | many | TRBD1 | TRBV6-5 | 16
CASSQPTAGANVLTF | TGCGCCAGCAGCCAGCCGACAGCTGGGGCCAACGTCCTGACTTTC | TRBJ2-6 | NA | NA | TRBV4-1 | 15
CSASMLAGGQDTQYF | TGCAGTGCTAGTATGCTAGCGGGGGGGCAAGATACGCAGTATTTT | TRBJ2-3 | NA | TRBD2 | TRBV20-1 | 15
CASSYVRGGADQETQYF | TGTGCCAGCAGTTACGTACGCGGGGGGGCCGACCAAGAGACCCAGTACTTC | TRBJ2-5 | many | TRBD2 | TRBV6-2/TRBV6-3 | 17
CASSTAGGRETQYF | TGTGCCAGCAGCACTGCAGGGGGCAGGGAGACCCAGTACTTC | TRBJ2-5 | many | TRBD1 | TRBV7-2 | 14
CASSLRQGNPDNYGYTF | TGTGCCAGCAGTTTACGACAGGGAAACCCTGATAACTATGGCTACACCTTC | TRBJ1-2 | many | TRBD1 | TRBV28 | 17
CASSEARGDYGYTF | TGTGCCAGCAGTGAGGCCAGGGGGGACTATGGCTACACCTTC | TRBJ1-2 | many | TRBD1 | TRBV2 | 14
CASSIGTGPTGELFF | TGTGCCAGTAGTATCGGGACAGGGCCCACCGGGGAGCTGTTTTTT | TRBJ2-2 | NA | TRBD1 | TRBV19 | 15
CASSNRQNMNTEAFF | TGTGCCAGCAGTAACAGACAGAATATGAACACTGAAGCTTTCTTT | TRBJ1-1 | NA | NA | TRBV27 | 15
CASSIPNQPQHF | TGTGCCAGTAGTATACCGAATCAGCCCCAGCATTTT | TRBJ1-5 | NA | NA | TRBV19 | 12
CASSRGGEGETQYF | TGTGCCAGCAGCCGGGGGGGGGAAGGAGAGACCCAGTACTTC | TRBJ2-5 | many | TRBD2 | TRBV7-2 | 14
CSDAGTSGGSDEQFF | TGCAGTGACGCCGGGACTAGCGGGGGGAGTGATGAGCAGTTCTTC | TRBJ2-1 | many | TRBD2 | TRBV20-1 | 15
CASSTDRNTYNEQFF | TGTGCCAGCAGTACGGACAGGAATACATACAATGAGCAGTTCTTC | TRBJ2-1 | many | TRBD1 | TRBV11-2 | 15
CASSLLPHTGELFF | TGTGCCAGCAGCTTGTTGCCTCACACCGGGGAGCTGTTTTTT | TRBJ2-2 | many | NA | TRBV5-8 | 14
CASSPGTSGRQSYEQYF | TGTGCCAGCAGCCCCGGGACTAGCGGGAGACAATCCTACGAGCAGTACTTC | TRBJ2-7 | many | TRBD2 | TRBV9 | 17
CASSFGPSTDTQYF | TGTGCCAGCAGCTTTGGGCCTAGCACAGATACGCAGTATTTT | TRBJ2-3 | few | NA | TRBV11-2 | 14
CASSFAELHEQFF | TGTGCCAGCAGTTTTGCGGAACTACATGAGCAGTTCTTC | TRBJ2-1 | NA | NA | TRBV28 | 13
CASSNFGGETQYF | TGTGCCAGCAGCAATTTTGGGGGAGAGACCCAGTACTTC | TRBJ2-5 | few | NA | TRBV9 | 13
CAISESHRVREDTEAFF | TGTGCCATCAGTGAGTCGCACAGGGTGCGGGAGGACACTGAAGCTTTCTTT | TRBJ1-1 | NA | NA | TRBV10-3 | 17
CGADRTGYVGELFF | TGCGGTGCTGATCGGACAGGGTACGTCGGGGAGCTGTTTTTT | TRBJ2-2 | few | TRBD1 | TRBV20-1 | 14
CASSDGGETQYF | TGTGCCAGCAGTGATGGGGGTGAGACCCAGTACTTC | TRBJ2-5 | many | NA | TRBV2 | 12
CASSQGPAGTEAFF | TGTGCCAGCAGCCAAGGTCCGGCTGGAACTGAAGCTTTCTTT | TRBJ1-1 | many | NA | TRBV3-1 | 14
CAISEWRQGSGELFF | TGTGCCATCAGTGAGTGGCGGCAGGGGTCCGGGGAGCTGTTTTTT | TRBJ2-2 | many | NA | TRBV10-3 | 15
CSATIGLAGTYEQYF | TGCAGTGCTACTATTGGACTAGCGGGAACCTACGAGCAGTACTTC | TRBJ2-7 | NA | TRBD2 | TRBV20-1 | 15
CASSDSTGRDYGYTF | TGTGCCAGCAGTGATTCTACAGGAAGAGACTATGGCTACACCTTC | TRBJ1-2 | many | NA | TRBV2 | 15
CASSLDFPNTGELFF | TGTGCCAGCAGCCTGGACTTCCCGAACACCGGGGAGCTGTTTTTT | TRBJ2-2 | NA | NA | TRBV5-4 | 15
CASSEIPSRGYTF | TGTGCCAGCAGTGAAATCCCCAGTCGTGGCTACACCTTC | TRBJ1-2 | few | NA | TRBV28 | 13
CSVLQGAYEQYF | TGCAGCGTTCTACAGGGGGCTTACGAGCAGTACTTC | TRBJ2-7 | few | TRBD1 | TRBV29-1 | 12
CASSPPGMGAYGYTF | TGTGCCAGCTCACCTCCAGGGATGGGGGCCTATGGCTACACCTTC | TRBJ1-2 | many | NA | TRBV18 | 15
CATSSVRSSYEQYF | TGTGCCACCAGCAGTGTCCGCTCAAGTTACGAGCAGTACTTC | TRBJ2-7 | many | NA | TRBV15 | 14
CASSLRREGYTF | TGTGCCAGCAGCTTAAGGCGGGAGGGCTACACCTTC | TRBJ1-2 | NA | NA | TRBV7-2 | 12
CAISDGETQYF | TGTGCCATCAGTGATGGGGAGACCCAGTACTTC | TRBJ2-5 | few | NA | TRBV10-3 | 11
CASAGEGANEKLFF | TGTGCCAGCGCAGGGGAGGGAGCTAATGAAAAACTGTTTTTT | TRBJ1-4 | few | NA | TRBV19 | 14